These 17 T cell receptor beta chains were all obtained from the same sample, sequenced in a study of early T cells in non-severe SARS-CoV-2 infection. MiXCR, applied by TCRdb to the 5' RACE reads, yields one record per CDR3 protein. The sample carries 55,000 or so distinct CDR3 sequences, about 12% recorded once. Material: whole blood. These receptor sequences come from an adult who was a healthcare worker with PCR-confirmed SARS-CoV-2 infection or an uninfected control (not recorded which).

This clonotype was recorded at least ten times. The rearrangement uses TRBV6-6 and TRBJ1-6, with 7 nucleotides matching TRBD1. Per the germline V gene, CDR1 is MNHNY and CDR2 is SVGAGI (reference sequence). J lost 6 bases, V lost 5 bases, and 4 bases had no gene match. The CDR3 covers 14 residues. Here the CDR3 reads CASSIGQVNSPLHF. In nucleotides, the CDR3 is TGTGCCAGCAGTATAGGACAGGTTAATTCACCCCTCCACTTT.

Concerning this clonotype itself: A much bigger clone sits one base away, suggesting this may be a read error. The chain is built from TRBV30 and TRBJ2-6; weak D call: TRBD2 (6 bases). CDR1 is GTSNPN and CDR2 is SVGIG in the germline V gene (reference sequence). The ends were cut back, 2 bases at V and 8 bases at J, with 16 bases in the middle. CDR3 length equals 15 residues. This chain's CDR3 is CAWSSYGGGTNVLTF. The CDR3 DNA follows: TGTGCCTGGAGTTCGTATGGCGGAGGGACCAACGTCCTGACTTTC.

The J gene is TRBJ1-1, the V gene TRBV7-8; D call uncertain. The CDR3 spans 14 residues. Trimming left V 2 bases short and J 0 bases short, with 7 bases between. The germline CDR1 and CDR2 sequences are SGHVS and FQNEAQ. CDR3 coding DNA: TGTGCCAGCAGCTTATTCGTCATGAACACTGAAGCTTTCTTT. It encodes CASSLFVMNTEAFF.

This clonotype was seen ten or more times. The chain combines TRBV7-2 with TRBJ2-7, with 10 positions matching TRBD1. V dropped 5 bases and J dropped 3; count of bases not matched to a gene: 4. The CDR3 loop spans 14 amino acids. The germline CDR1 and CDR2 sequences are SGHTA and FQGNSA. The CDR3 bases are TGTGCCAGCAGCCACCGGACAGGGGGCTACGAGCAGTACTTC. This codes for CASSHRTGGYEQYF.

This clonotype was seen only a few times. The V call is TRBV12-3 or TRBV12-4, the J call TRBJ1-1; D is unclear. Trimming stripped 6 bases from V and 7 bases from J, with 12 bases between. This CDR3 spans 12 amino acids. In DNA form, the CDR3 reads TGTGCCAGCAGAAGGACCGGGGATGAAGCTTTCTTT. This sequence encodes CASRRTGDEAFF.

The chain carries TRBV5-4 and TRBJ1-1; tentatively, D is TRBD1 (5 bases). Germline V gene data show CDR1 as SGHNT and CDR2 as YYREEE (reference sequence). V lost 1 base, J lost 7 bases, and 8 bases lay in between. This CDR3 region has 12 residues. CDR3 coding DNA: TGTGCCAGCAGCTTGTACGGGGGTGAAGCTTTCTTT. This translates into CASSLYGGEAFF.

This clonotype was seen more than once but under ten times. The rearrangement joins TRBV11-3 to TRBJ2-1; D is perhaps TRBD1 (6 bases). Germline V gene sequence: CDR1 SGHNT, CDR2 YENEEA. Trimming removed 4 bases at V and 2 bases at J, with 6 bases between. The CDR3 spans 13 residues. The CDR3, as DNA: TGTGCCAGCAGCTGGGACACCTACAATGAGCAGTTCTTC. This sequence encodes CASSWDTYNEQFF. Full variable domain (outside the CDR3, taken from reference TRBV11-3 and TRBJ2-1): EAGVVQSPRYKIIEKKQPVAFWCNPISGHNTLYWYLQNLGQGPELLIRYENEEAVDDSQLPKDRFSAERLKGVDSTLKIQPAELGDSAVYLCASSWDTYNEQFFGPGTRLTVL.

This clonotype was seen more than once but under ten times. CDR3: CASSLGTSGETDTQYF. The CDR3 nucleotides read TGCGCCAGCAGCTTGGGGACTAGCGGGGAGACAGATACGCAGTATTTT. This chain uses TRBV5-1 with TRBJ2-3; TRBD2 matches 12 bases. The germline V gene has CDR1 SGHRS and CDR2 YFSETQ. This CDR3 is 16 amino acids long. V was clipped by 0 bases and J by 3 bases; unmatched bases: 2.

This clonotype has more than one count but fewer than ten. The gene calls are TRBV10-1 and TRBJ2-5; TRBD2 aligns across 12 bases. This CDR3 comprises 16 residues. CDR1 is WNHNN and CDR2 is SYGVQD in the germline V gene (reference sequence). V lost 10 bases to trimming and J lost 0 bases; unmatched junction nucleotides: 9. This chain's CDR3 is CATSPGLAGNQETQYF. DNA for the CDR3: TGCGCCACCAGCCCAGGACTAGCGGGGAACCAAGAGACCCAGTACTTC.

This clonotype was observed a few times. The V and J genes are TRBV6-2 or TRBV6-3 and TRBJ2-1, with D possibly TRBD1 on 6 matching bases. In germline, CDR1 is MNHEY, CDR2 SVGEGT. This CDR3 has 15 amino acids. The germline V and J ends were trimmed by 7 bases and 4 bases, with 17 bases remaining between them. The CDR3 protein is CASILEGEGYNEQFF. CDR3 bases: TGTGCCAGCATCCTCGAGGGGGAAGGGTACAATGAGCAGTTCTTC.

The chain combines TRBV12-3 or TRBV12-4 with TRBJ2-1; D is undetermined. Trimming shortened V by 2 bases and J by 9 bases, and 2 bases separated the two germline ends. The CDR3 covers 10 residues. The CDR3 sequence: CASSLREQFF. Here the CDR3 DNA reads TGTGCCAGCAGTTTACGTGAGCAGTTCTTC.

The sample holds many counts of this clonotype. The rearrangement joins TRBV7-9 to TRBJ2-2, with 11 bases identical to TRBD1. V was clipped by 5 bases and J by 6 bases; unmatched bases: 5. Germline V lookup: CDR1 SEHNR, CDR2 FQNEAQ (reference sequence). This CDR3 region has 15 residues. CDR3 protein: CASSERDRGAGELFF. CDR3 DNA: TGTGCCAGCAGCGAACGGGACAGGGGGGCCGGGGAGCTGTTTTTT.

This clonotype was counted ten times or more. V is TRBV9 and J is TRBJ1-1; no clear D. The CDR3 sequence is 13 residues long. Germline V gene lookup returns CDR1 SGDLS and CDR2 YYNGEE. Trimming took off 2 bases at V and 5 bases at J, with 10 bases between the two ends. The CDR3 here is CASSVDEGTEAFF. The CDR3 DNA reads TGTGCCAGCAGCGTGGATGAAGGGACTGAAGCTTTCTTT.

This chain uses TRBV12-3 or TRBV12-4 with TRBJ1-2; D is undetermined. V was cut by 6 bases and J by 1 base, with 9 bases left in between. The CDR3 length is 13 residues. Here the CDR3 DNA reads TGTGCCAGCAGACCCGGGAATAACTATGGCTACACCTTC. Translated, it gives CASRPGNNYGYTF.

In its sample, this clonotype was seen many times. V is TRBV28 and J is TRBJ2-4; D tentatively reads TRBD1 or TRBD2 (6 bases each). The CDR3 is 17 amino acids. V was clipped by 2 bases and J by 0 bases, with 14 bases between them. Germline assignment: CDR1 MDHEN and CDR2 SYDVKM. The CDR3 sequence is CASSLGEGGLAKNIQYF. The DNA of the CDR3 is TGTGCCAGCAGTTTAGGCGAGGGGGGCTTAGCCAAAAACATTCAGTACTTC.

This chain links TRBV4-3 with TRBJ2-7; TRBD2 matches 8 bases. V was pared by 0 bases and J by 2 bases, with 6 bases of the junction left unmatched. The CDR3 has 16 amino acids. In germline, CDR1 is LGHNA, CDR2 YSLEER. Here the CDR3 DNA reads TGCGCCAGCAGCCAAGATGTAGCGGGGACCGCCTACGAGCAGTACTTC. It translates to CASSQDVAGTAYEQYF.

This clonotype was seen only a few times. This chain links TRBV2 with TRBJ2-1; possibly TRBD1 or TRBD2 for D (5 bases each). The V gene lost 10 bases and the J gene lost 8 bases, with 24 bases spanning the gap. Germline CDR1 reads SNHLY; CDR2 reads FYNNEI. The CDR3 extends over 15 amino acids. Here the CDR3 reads CAISGWQGWSDEQFF. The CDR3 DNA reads TGTGCCATCTCGGGATGGCAGGGTTGGTCAGATGAGCAGTTCTTC.